The 14 T cell receptor beta chains given below trace back to one sample, sequenced in a study of long-term antiretroviral therapy in people with HIV. With survey level as its setting, the immunoSEQ assay was v3.0. Only in-frame clones appear in the TCRdb table, and some are missing; sequencing was by immunoSEQ multiplex PCR. The repertoire holds approximately 20,000 clones, with approximately 84% as singletons. Sequencing used unsorted PBMCs, obtained 0.9 years after starting antiretroviral therapy. The source is a man aged 18-30 years with HIV.

The chain joins TRBV9 to TRBJ1-1, with 7 positions matching TRBD1. The V gene's germline CDR1 is SGDLS and CDR2 YYNGEE. J gave up 5 bases and V 2 bases, and 15 bases lay outside the gene matches. The CDR3 sequence is 17 residues long. The DNA for the CDR3 is TGTGCCAGCAGCGTCAGGGATGTCCTTACCAGGGGGACTGAAGCTTTCTTT. Translated: CASSVRDVLTRGTEAFF.

The chain couples TRBV11-2 to TRBJ2-7, with D uncertain. Trimming pared 5 bases from V and 5 bases from J, leaving 10 bases between. Germline assignment: CDR1 SGHAT and CDR2 FQNNGV. There are 12 residues in the CDR3. CDR3 in DNA: TGTGCCAGCAGCGAATTAAGAGACGAGCAGTACGTC. Its protein is CASSELRDEQYV.

The V gene is TRBV7-8, the J gene TRBJ2-3, with 8 bases lining up with TRBD2. Germline lookup yields CDR1 SGHVS and CDR2 FQNEAQ. The CDR3 extends over 16 amino acids. The V segment lost 3 bases and the J segment 3 bases; nucleotides outside the gene matches: 8. This CDR3 is CASSLAFGGATDTQYF. CDR3 in DNA: TGTGCCAGCAGCTTGGCCTTCGGGGGGGCAACAGATACGCAGTATTTT. Based on the CDR3 plus reference TRBV7-8 and TRBJ2-3, the full variable domain is GAGVSQSPRYKVAKRGQDVALRCDPISGHVSLFWYQQALGQGPEFLTYFQNEAQLDKSGLPSDRFFAERPEGSVSTLKIQRTQQEDSAVYLCASSLAFGGATDTQYFGPGTRLTVL.

The rearrangement joins TRBV7-9 to TRBJ1-1; 12 bases align to TRBD1. Germline CDR1 is SEHNR and CDR2 is FQNEAQ (reference sequence). This CDR3 contains 17 residues. The junction had 7 bases not matched to a gene; V was cut back by 4 bases and J by 1 base. The CDR3 protein is CASSSGTGGTPNTEAFF. The CDR3 DNA follows: TGTGCCAGCAGCTCCGGGACAGGGGGCACTCCGAACACTGAAGCTTTCTTT.

The genes are TRBV9 and TRBJ2-3, with D perhaps matching TRBD2 (6 bases). Per the germline V gene, CDR1 is SGDLS and CDR2 is YYNGEE. The CDR3 has 16 residues. V was shortened by 3 bases and J by 2 bases, with 16 bases between the two germline ends. The chain's CDR3 is CASSGRGLTSTDTQYF. The CDR3, as DNA: TGTGCCAGCAGCGGGAGGGGTCTGACCTCCACAGATACGCAGTATTTT. The full variable domain, in which reference TRBV9 and TRBJ2-3 provide the parts outside the CDR3, is DSGVTQTPKHLITATGQRVTLRCSPRSGDLSVYWYQQSLDQGLQFLIQYYNGEERAKGNILERFSAQQFPDLHSELNLSSLELGDSALYFCASSGRGLTSTDTQYFGPGTRLTVL.

The chain is built from TRBV30 and TRBJ1-2; 7 bases agree with TRBD1. V was clipped by 2 bases and J by 3 bases; unmatched bases: 9. From germline, CDR1 is GTSNPN and CDR2 SVGIG (reference sequence). The CDR3 spans 15 residues. CDR3 loop: CAWSHIRDRYYGYTF. CDR3 in DNA: TGTGCCTGGAGTCATATCCGGGACAGATACTATGGCTACACCTTC.

This clone turned up a few times. The rearrangement joins TRBV15 to TRBJ2-7; D could derive from TRBD1 or TRBD2 (5 bases each). The CDR3 is made up of 14 amino acids. Germline V gene data show CDR1 as LNHNV and CDR2 as YYDKDF (reference sequence). The V end lost 3 bases, the J end lost 3 bases, and 12 bases lay between the germline ends. CDR3 amino acids: CATSRGQGDYEQYF. The DNA for the CDR3 is TGTGCCACCAGCAGGGGCCAGGGAGACTACGAGCAGTACTTC. Using reference TRBV15 and TRBJ2-7 for the parts outside the CDR3, the full variable domain is DAMVIQNPRYQVTQFGKPVTLSCSQTLNHNVMYWYQQKSSQAPKLLFHYYDKDFNNEADTPDNFQSRRPNTSFCFLDIRSPGLGDTAMYLCATSRGQGDYEQYFGPGTRLTVT.

This chain uses TRBV27 with TRBJ2-7; a weak D match, TRBD1 (5 bases). Trimming took 2 bases from V and 0 from J, leaving 14 bases between them. Germline V lookup: CDR1 MNHEY, CDR2 SMNVEV (reference sequence). The CDR3 sequence is 16 residues long. The CDR3 coding sequence is TGTGCCAGCAGTTTACACAGGAGTTCAAGCTCCTACGAGCAGTACTTC. Translation: CASSLHRSSSSYEQYF.

This sequence joins TRBV29-1 and TRBJ2-5; D not certain. Germline V lookup: CDR1 SQVTM, CDR2 ANQGSEA. CDR3 length: 8 residues. The ends were cut back, 8 bases at V and 7 bases at J, with 5 bases in the middle. The CDR3 here is CSHGTQYF. CDR3 in DNA: TGCAGCCACGGGACCCAGTACTTC.

The gene calls are TRBV5-6 and TRBJ2-2; D call uncertain. Trimming shortened V by 0 bases and J by 7 bases, and 4 bases separated the two germline ends. CDR3 length: 12 residues. Germline CDR1 SGHDT, CDR2 YYEEEE. CDR3 protein: CASSLGDGELFF. CDR3 nucleotides: TGTGCCAGCAGCTTGGGGGACGGGGAGCTGTTTTTT.

The rearrangement joins TRBV18 to TRBJ1-4; D not certain. This CDR3 contains 17 residues. Germline lookup yields CDR1 KGHSH and CDR2 LQKENI. The germline V and J ends were trimmed by 4 bases and 4 bases, with 19 bases remaining between them. The CDR3 coding sequence is TGTGCCAGCTCACAACCTGGAAGGCAGCGAGATAATGAAAAACTGTTTTTT. Its protein is CASSQPGRQRDNEKLFF.

This chain links TRBV7-9 with TRBJ2-7, with D uncertain. The CDR3 runs to 12 residues. Germline V gene lookup returns CDR1 SEHNR and CDR2 FQNEAQ (reference sequence). Trimming took 1 base from V and 6 from J, leaving 7 bases between them. For the CDR3, the DNA is TGTGCCAGCAGCTTAGGCTCTGCCGAGCAGTACTTC. It encodes CASSLGSAEQYF.

The rearrangement joins TRBV11-3 to TRBJ2-1; tentatively, D is TRBD1 or TRBD2 (6 bases each). Trimming took off 5 bases at V and 12 bases at J, with 17 bases between the two ends. Per the germline V gene, CDR1 is SGHNT and CDR2 is YENEEA. The length of the CDR3 is 13 residues. The chain's CDR3 is CASSVGQSLAQFF. The CDR3, as DNA: TGTGCCAGCAGCGTAGGACAGTCACTAGCGCAGTTCTTC.

The CDR3 DNA sequence: TGTGCCAGCAGCCCGTTAGAGGCGGACCAAGAGACCCAGTACTTC. Translation gives CASSPLEADQETQYF. The chain combines TRBV4-2 with TRBJ2-5; D gene ambiguous. From germline, CDR1 is LGHNA and CDR2 YNFKEQ. The V and J ends lost 4 bases and 0 bases respectively, with 12 bases between them. The CDR3 sequence is 15 residues long.